This TCR beta chain is drawn from a study of T-cell memory formation after mild COVID-19. Overall study: Clusters of TCRs were largely donor specific. General study points: Clones contracting day 15 to 85 were balanced CD4/CD8; later expanders leaned CD4+. There was no confirmation that second-wave clones peaking on day 37 were SARS-CoV-2 specific. Those CD4+ clones that contracted were mainly in CM and EM (CD8+ ones in EMRA).

MiXCR, run by TCRdb on the 5' RACE reads, gives a single entry per CDR3 protein. The top ten clones hold around 9.5% of a sample with around 400,000 distinct CDR3 sequences, 24% of them seen once. This clonotype was counted only a few times. The antigen remains unidentified. The CDR3 runs 16 residues. The V gene end was trimmed by 3 bases and the J gene end by 4 bases; junction bases not matched to a gene: 7. CDR1 and CDR2 (germline): SGHAT, FQNNGV. This sequence originates from an adult woman who had mild COVID-19 (a few samples of this study predate the infection). Cell type and time point are not known. Sequencing used PBMCs or a T cell subset sorted from them (not recorded which). The chain joins TRBV11-2 to TRBJ2-1; 9 nucleotides match TRBD1. CDR3 nucleotide sequence: TGTGCCAGCAGCTTTTCTGGGACAGGGTATTACAATGAGCAGTTCTTC. This sequence encodes CASSFSGTGYYNEQFF.